A single sample gave rise to the 27 T cell receptor beta chains below, sequenced in a study of blood T cell repertoires in COVID-19. The assay was immunoSEQ multiplex PCR, and TCRdb's table has in-frame clones only and misses some. The sample shows approximately 400,000 clones, about nine tenths of them seen only once. Sequenced sample: peripheral blood. The receptors shown here come from a woman between 45 and 65 years old with COVID-19, enrolled during active disease.

This clone was picked up one time. The chain carries TRBV27 and TRBJ2-7; 11 bases agree with TRBD2. This CDR3 contains 14 residues. V dropped 8 bases and J dropped 0; count of bases not matched to a gene: 3. CDR1 and CDR2 (germline): MNHEY, SMNVEV (reference sequence). This chain's CDR3 is CASGLAGGSYEQYF. CDR3 nucleotides: TGTGCCAGCGGCCTAGCGGGGGGCTCCTACGAGCAGTACTTC.

V and J are TRBV9 and TRBJ2-3; no definite D call. The CDR3 is made up of 15 amino acids. V was trimmed by 0 bases and J by 6 bases, leaving 14 bases between them. Germline assignment: CDR1 SGDLS and CDR2 YYNGEE. In DNA form, the CDR3 reads TGTGCCAGCAGCGTAGATCGAACTTCCGGGGATACGCAGTATTTT. Its translation: CASSVDRTSGDTQYF.

This clone appeared a single time. Here the CDR3 DNA reads TGTGCCAGTAGTATGGGGGCAGTCCCTAACTATGGCTACACCTTC. It codes for CASSMGAVPNYGYTF. The V call is TRBV19, the J call TRBJ1-2; maybe TRBD1 (6 bases). The CDR3 is 15 residues long. Per germline, CDR1 LNHDA and CDR2 SQIVND (reference sequence). V lost 3 bases, J lost 0 bases, and 11 bases lay in between.

The V and J genes are TRBV30 and TRBJ2-3; 8 positions agree with TRBD2. Trimming cost V 6 bases and J 1 base; bases outside gene matches: 0. CDR3 size: 12 residues. Germline loops: CDR1 GTSNPN, CDR2 SVGIG (reference sequence). Here the CDR3 reads CACSGGTDTQYF. CDR3 nucleotides: TGTGCCTGTAGCGGGGGCACAGATACGCAGTATTTT.

The chain uses TRBV2 and TRBJ1-2; 8 bases agree with TRBD1. Per germline, CDR1 SNHLY and CDR2 FYNNEI. This CDR3 is built from 14 residues. V gave up 8 bases and J gave up 4 bases; unmatched junction bases: 9. CDR3 nucleotide sequence: TGTGCCAGCCAGCAAGGACAGGGCCTCTATGGCTACACCTTC. Encoded protein: CASQQGQGLYGYTF. Looking up the rest from reference TRBV2 and TRBJ1-2 gives the full variable domain: EPEVTQTPSHQVTQMGQEVILRCVPISNHLYFYWYRQILGQKVEFLVSFYNNEISEKSEIFDDQFSVERPDGSNFTLKIRSTKLEDSAMYFCASQQGQGLYGYTFGSGTRLTVV.

The rearrangement joins TRBV18 to TRBJ2-1, with TRBD2 matching 12 bases. CDR3 length: 18 residues. CDR1 and CDR2 from the germline V gene are KGHSH and LQKENI. V trimming: 6 bases; J trimming: 1 base; junction bases outside the gene matches: 10. CDR3 sequence reads: CASSPYTGTSGSYNEQFF. CDR3 bases: TGTGCCAGCTCTCCATATACCGGGACTAGCGGGTCCTACAATGAGCAGTTCTTC.

The CDR3 reads CASSPGLAGGKQYF. In nucleotides, the CDR3 is TGCGCCAGCAGCCCGGGACTAGCGGGGGGGAAGCAGTACTTC. The gene calls are TRBV5-1 and TRBJ2-7; TRBD2 agrees at 16 bases. The CDR3 spans 14 residues. The V gene's germline CDR1 is SGHRS and CDR2 YFSETQ. V was pared by 4 bases and J by 8 bases, with 3 bases of the junction left unmatched. The whole variable domain, remainder taken from reference TRBV5-1 and TRBJ2-7, is KAGVTQTPRYLIKTRGQQVTLSCSPISGHRSVSWYQQTPGQGLQFLFEYFSETQRNKGNFPGRFSGRQFSNSRSEMNVSTLELGDSALYLCASSPGLAGGKQYFGPGTRLTVT.

This chain joins TRBV29-1 and TRBJ2-1; TRBD1 agrees at 7 bases. The CDR3 has 15 amino acids. Germline CDR1 SQVTM, CDR2 ANQGSEA. With V trimmed by 5 bases and J by 0 bases, 7 bases remained unmatched. CDR3 region: CSVWTGGSSYNEQFF. CDR3 nucleotide sequence: TGCAGCGTTTGGACAGGTGGAAGCTCCTACAATGAGCAGTTCTTC.

The gene calls are TRBV5-1 and TRBJ2-3, with 8 bases aligning to TRBD1. The CDR3 spans 20 residues. J was trimmed by 2 bases and V by 2 bases; bases with no gene match: 19. Germline V gene data show CDR1 as SGHRS and CDR2 as YFSETQ. The CDR3 nucleotides are TGCGCCAGCAGCTTCGAGGGGGGACAGGAGATAGGTATTAACACAGATACGCAGTATTTT. Amino acid sequence: CASSFEGGQEIGINTDTQYF. The full variable domain, rest sourced from reference TRBV5-1 and TRBJ2-3, is KAGVTQTPRYLIKTRGQQVTLSCSPISGHRSVSWYQQTPGQGLQFLFEYFSETQRNKGNFPGRFSGRQFSNSRSEMNVSTLELGDSALYLCASSFEGGQEIGINTDTQYFGPGTRLTVL.

The V call is TRBV5-1, the J call TRBJ1-2; TRBD1 might be the D (6 bases). Looked up from germline, CDR1 is SGHRS and CDR2 is YFSETQ. This CDR3 has 16 amino acids. Trimming took 4 bases from V and 2 from J, leaving 18 bases between them. The CDR3 spells CASSVPQGQVNYGYTF. CDR3 DNA: TGCGCCAGCAGCGTTCCCCAGGGGCAAGTCAACTATGGCTACACCTTC. Looking up the rest from reference TRBV5-1 and TRBJ1-2 gives the full variable domain: KAGVTQTPRYLIKTRGQQVTLSCSPISGHRSVSWYQQTPGQGLQFLFEYFSETQRNKGNFPGRFSGRQFSNSRSEMNVSTLELGDSALYLCASSVPQGQVNYGYTFGSGTRLTVV.

The chain joins TRBV9 to TRBJ2-7; the D is unclear. The CDR3 is made up of 13 amino acids. Germline CDR1 is SGDLS and CDR2 is YYNGEE. Trimming removed 4 bases at V and 0 bases at J, with 8 bases between. DNA for the CDR3: TGTGCCAGCAGCCGGCGGTCCTCCTACGAGCAGTACTTC. Translating gives CASSRRSSYEQYF. Together with reference TRBV9 and TRBJ2-7, the CDR3 gives the full variable domain: DSGVTQTPKHLITATGQRVTLRCSPRSGDLSVYWYQQSLDQGLQFLIQYYNGEERAKGNILERFSAQQFPDLHSELNLSSLELGDSALYFCASSRRSSYEQYFGPGTRLTVT.

This chain connects TRBV7-9 to TRBJ1-2; maybe TRBD1 (6 bases). The CDR3 runs 12 residues. Trimming took off 4 bases at V and 6 bases at J, with 9 bases between the two ends. The germline V gene has CDR1 SEHNR and CDR2 FQNEAQ (reference sequence). The CDR3, as DNA: TGTGCCAGCAGCTCGGACAGCGATGGCTACACCTTC. It translates to CASSSDSDGYTF. Using reference TRBV7-9 and TRBJ1-2 for the parts outside the CDR3, the full variable domain is DTGVSQNPRHKITKRGQNVTFRCDPISEHNRLYWYRQTLGQGPEFLTYFQNEAQLEKSRLLSDRFSAERPKGSFSTLEIQRTEQGDSAMYLCASSSDSDGYTFGSGTRLTVV.

The rearrangement links TRBV10-2 to TRBJ2-1, with TRBD2 identical over 8 bases. V shed 7 bases, J shed 6 bases, and the junction held 8 bases outside the gene matches. Germline V CDR1 and CDR2: WSHSY, SAAADI. The CDR3 is made up of 14 amino acids. In DNA form, the CDR3 reads TGCGCCAGCAAAGAGTCGGGGGGGCCCAATGAGCAGTTCTTC. Amino acids: CASKESGGPNEQFF.

Details on this clone: Other DNA sequences of this sample code for an identical CDR3. J is TRBJ1-2 and V is TRBV30; no definite D call. CDR3 size: 12 residues. Trimming shortened V by 5 bases and J by 3 bases, and 10 bases separated the two germline ends. Germline V gene lookup returns CDR1 GTSNPN and CDR2 SVGIG (reference sequence). CDR3 coding DNA: TGTGCCTGGTCCGTCGGGGACTATGGCTACACCTTC. Translating it yields CAWSVGDYGYTF.

The chain couples TRBV3-1 (or the pseudogene TRBV3-2) to TRBJ2-1; D possibly corresponds to TRBD1 (6 bases). V was pared by 1 base and J by 7 bases, with 11 bases between. Germline V gives CDR1 LGHDT, CDR2 YNNKEL (reference sequence). The CDR3 runs to 14 residues. CDR3 nucleotide sequence: TGTGCCAGCAGCCAAGCAGGGGAGATAAATGAGCAGTTCTTC. Translation gives CASSQAGEINEQFF.

The V and J genes are TRBV7-6 and TRBJ2-3; unclear D gene. In germline, CDR1 is SGHVS, CDR2 FNYEAQ. The CDR3 is made up of 14 amino acids. V was clipped by 0 bases and J by 2 bases, with 6 bases between them. The CDR3 here is CASSLAIVTDTQYF. The CDR3 nucleotides read TGTGCCAGCAGCTTAGCAATAGTCACAGATACGCAGTATTTT.

This chain joins TRBV5-8 and TRBJ2-1, with 7 bases fitting TRBD2. Germline V gene data show CDR1 as SGHTS and CDR2 as YDEGEE. The V segment lost 2 bases and the J segment 2 bases; nucleotides outside the gene matches: 4. The CDR3 is made up of 15 amino acids. DNA of the CDR3: TGTGCCAGCAGCTTCGGGGGGAGAGCCTACAATGAGCAGTTCTTC. It yields the protein CASSFGGRAYNEQFF.

This chain's CDR3 is CASTWGTGGVPLHF. In DNA form, the CDR3 reads TGTGCCAGCACCTGGGGGACAGGGGGCGTCCCCCTCCACTTT. The rearrangement links TRBV27 to TRBJ1-6; 12 bases agree with TRBD1. The CDR3 length is 14 residues. Germline values: CDR1 MNHEY, CDR2 SMNVEV (reference sequence). The V and J ends lost 7 bases and 13 bases, in that order; junction bases with no gene match: 8.

The V and J genes are TRBV27 and TRBJ2-2; 10 nucleotides line up with TRBD1. There are 13 residues in the CDR3. Germline loops: CDR1 MNHEY, CDR2 SMNVEV (reference sequence). Germline trimming cut 6 bases from V and 10 bases from J; bases unmatched to any gene: 5. CDR3 in amino acids: CASSDRGPVELFF. In nucleotides, the CDR3 is TGTGCCAGCAGCGACAGGGGGCCGGTGGAGCTGTTTTTT.

This clone was seen just once. The rearrangement uses TRBV27 and TRBJ1-5; the D gene is possibly TRBD1 (6 bases). V shed 7 bases and J shed 2 bases, with 15 bases lying between them. The CDR3 has 15 residues. CDR1 MNHEY and CDR2 SMNVEV come from the germline V gene (reference sequence). The CDR3 here is CASIEDSGCNQPQHF. Written as DNA, the CDR3 is TGTGCCAGCATCGAGGACAGCGGCTGCAATCAGCCCCAGCATTTT.

The table lists this clone with a count of one. The gene calls are TRBV9 and TRBJ2-7; 7 bases align to TRBD1. CDR1 is SGDLS, CDR2 YYNGEE, per germline. This CDR3 contains 11 residues. Trimming cost V 4 bases and J 6 bases; bases outside gene matches: 1. DNA for the CDR3: TGTGCCAGCAGCCGGACAGGCGAGCAGTACTTC. It is translated as CASSRTGEQYF.

The J gene is TRBJ2-1, the V gene TRBV6-6; tentative D call: TRBD2 (6 bases). The CDR3 consists of 17 residues. From germline, CDR1 is MNHNY and CDR2 SVGAGI (reference sequence). V lost 5 bases and J lost 4, with 21 bases in between. The DNA of the CDR3 is TGTGCCAGCAGTCTAGGCCCGGGACTTAAGTATTACAATGAGCAGTTCTTC. Its translation is CASSLGPGLKYYNEQFF.

This clone appeared a single time. This chain uses TRBV18 with TRBJ2-3, with 7 nucleotides matching TRBD1. The CDR3 sequence is 16 residues long. The trim removed 5 bases at V and 2 bases at J, leaving 10 bases unmatched. The germline CDR1 and CDR2 sequences are KGHSH and LQKENI. DNA for the CDR3: TGTGCCAGCTCAACTGTTCGGACAGGCTACACAGATACGCAGTATTTT. Amino acid sequence: CASSTVRTGYTDTQYF.

The chain recombines TRBV10-1 with TRBJ2-7; D is possibly TRBD1 (6 bases). Looked up from germline, CDR1 is WNHNN and CDR2 is SYGVQD (reference sequence). The V gene lost 8 bases and the J gene lost 7 bases, with 18 bases spanning the gap. The CDR3 length is 13 residues. CDR3 DNA: TGCGCCAGCTCCGAAACAGGGAATAAGGAGCAGTACTTC. It translates to CASSETGNKEQYF.

Comment on this clone: The sample carries other DNA sequences with the same CDR3. The chain is built from TRBV7-2 and TRBJ1-1, with a weak D call TRBD1 (6 bases). Looked up from germline, CDR1 is SGHTA and CDR2 is FQGNSA. Trimming took off 3 bases at V and 1 base at J, with 9 bases between the two ends. This CDR3 spans 14 amino acids. CDR3 bases: TGTGCCAGCAGCTTGGGGGGGGCGAACACTGAAGCTTTCTTT. Residues: CASSLGGANTEAFF.

The J gene is TRBJ1-2, the V gene TRBV19, with a tentative D call TRBD1 (5 bases). The germline V and J ends were trimmed by 10 bases and 8 bases, with 23 bases remaining between them. CDR1 is LNHDA and CDR2 is SQIVND in the germline V gene (reference sequence). CDR3 size: 14 residues. The CDR3: CATPSSFGGDGYTF. The CDR3 nucleotides read TGTGCCACCCCGTCGAGCTTCGGGGGAGACGGCTACACCTTC.

The genes are TRBV3-1 (or the pseudogene TRBV3-2) and TRBJ2-6; tentative D call: TRBD2 (5 bases). Germline V gives CDR1 LGHDT, CDR2 YNNKEL (reference sequence). V was cut by 4 bases and J by 8 bases, with 15 bases left in between. This CDR3 has 15 amino acids. The CDR3 nucleotides read TGTGCCAGCAGCCTCGGTTGGGAGACATCCAACGTCCTGACTTTC. Residues: CASSLGWETSNVLTF.